This TCR beta chain was recorded in a study of beta chain features in type 1 diabetes. This clone was counted a few times. Its target is not known. The authors reverse transcribed all of the isolated RNA, so sequencing captured expressed TCRB transcripts. Here immunoSEQ multiplex PCR was the method, and the copy in TCRdb shows in-frame clones only, minus some. This table holds about 300,000 clones, approximately 15% found once. Broader study findings: Sequencing the cDNA could make cells with high TCR expression show up more than they should. Patients with Type 1 diabetes showed moderately but significantly shorter TCRB CDR3s in all four CD4+ subsets.

The germline gives CDR1 SNHLY, CDR2 FYNNEI. This CDR3 has 13 residues. V shed 7 bases and J shed 3 bases, with 13 bases lying between them. This TCR was sampled from a woman aged 18 to 35 with type 1 diabetes. J is TRBJ2-7 and V is TRBV2; D may be TRBD1 (6 bases). Sequencing input: naive CD4+ T cells from blood. As DNA, the CDR3 is TGTGCCAGCAACCAGGGGTTGATCTACGAGCAGTACTTC. This sequence encodes CASNQGLIYEQYF.